This entry features one T cell receptor beta chain sequence. The entry originates in a study of blood T cell repertoires in COVID-19. Sequencing was performed with immunoSEQ multiplex PCR; in TCRdb, only in-frame clones are kept and a portion is missing. The sample records 110,000 to 150,000 clones, 75% to 90% being singletons. Trimming removed 0 bases from V and 6 bases from J; junction bases left unmatched: 8. Germline CDR1 SGDLS, CDR2 YYNGEE. The CDR3 spans 15 residues. The chain combines TRBV9 with TRBJ2-7; 8 bases fit TRBD2. The sample taken for sequencing was peripheral blood. This TCR came from a woman over 75 with acute or convalescent COVID-19. The chain's CDR3 is CASSVGHSAGGEQYF. CDR3 sequence (DNA): TGTGCCAGCAGCGTAGGTCACTCCGCGGGGGGCGAGCAGTACTTC.